A selection of T cell receptor beta chains follows, all from one sample in a study of control samples from healthy donors and cancer patients. TCRdb's table, derived via immunoSEQ multiplex PCR, lists solely in-frame clones and lacks some. This table holds 75,000 to 100,000 clones, approximately 90% found once. Sequencing was done on a sample of blood. These receptors were taken from a woman aged 45-65 years in good health. The CDR3 runs from the conserved cysteine through the conserved F or W. D genes are given only for firm matches. Size values are once, few and many counts, or a class for expanded clones, and some rows have none.

d_gene,v_gene,abundance,j_gene,CDR3aa,CDR3nt
-,TRBV6-2/TRBV6-3,-,TRBJ1-2,CASSPLGSDSVGYTF,TGTGCCAGCAGCCCACTTGGATCGGACAGCGTCGGCTACACCTTC
-,TRBV28,-,TRBJ1-2,CASSLGWVGYGYTF,TGTGCCAGCAGTTTAGGGTGGGTCGGATATGGCTACACCTTC
-,TRBV7-8,-,TRBJ2-5,CASSLALGGVETQYF,TGTGCCAGCAGCTTAGCGCTCGGAGGGGTAGAGACCCAGTACTTC
TRBD1,TRBV29-1,-,TRBJ2-1,CSVADRGQQFF,TGCAGCGTCGCTGACAGGGGGCAACAGTTCTTC
-,TRBV7-9,-,TRBJ1-1,CASSPEGENTEAFF,TGTGCCAGCAGCCCAGAGGGGGAGAACACTGAAGCTTTCTTT
TRBD1,TRBV7-3,-,TRBJ2-3,CASSPWGQGPDTQYF,TGTGCCAGCAGCCCCTGGGGACAGGGCCCAGATACGCAGTATTTT
TRBD1,TRBV6-2/TRBV6-3,once,TRBJ1-2,CASSPRDRVSYGYTF,TGTGCCAGCAGCCCTCGGGACAGGGTCAGCTATGGCTACACCTTC
-,TRBV4-3,-,TRBJ1-4,CASSQGHRVSLEKLFF,TGCGCCAGCAGCCAAGGCCACAGGGTTTCCCTTGAAAAACTGTTTTTT
-,TRBV5-1,-,TRBJ2-1,CASSLGLQNEQFF,TGCGCCAGCAGCTTGGGTTTGCAGAATGAGCAGTTCTTC
TRBD1,TRBV5-1,-,TRBJ1-6,CASSLDGQGNSPLHF,TGCGCCAGCAGCTTGGATGGACAGGGGAATTCACCCCTCCACTTT
-,TRBV11-3,-,TRBJ1-5,CASSLGQGGNQPQHF,TGTGCCAGCAGCTTGGGTCAGGGTGGCAATCAGCCCCAGCATTTT
-,TRBV12-3/TRBV12-4,-,TRBJ1-6,CASSPGPTTPLHF,TGTGCCAGCAGTCCTGGACCTACTACACCCCTCCACTTT
-,TRBV10-3,-,TRBJ2-7,CAISPTSLDEQYF,TGTGCCATCAGCCCTACTAGCCTCGACGAGCAGTACTTC
-,TRBV29-1,-,TRBJ1-3,CSVVVVGGNTIYF,TGCAGCGTTGTAGTAGTGGGCGGAAACACCATATATTTT
TRBD2,TRBV7-9,once,TRBJ2-1,CASSSEREGLTALINEQFF,TGTGCCAGCAGCTCGGAGCGGGAGGGCCTGACCGCTTTGATCAATGAGCAGTTCTTC
-,TRBV5-5,-,TRBJ2-2,CASSAVGRGANTGELFF,TGTGCCAGCAGCGCCGTGGGGAGGGGGGCGAACACCGGGGAGCTGTTTTTT
-,TRBV15,-,TRBJ2-7,CATSRDKGSYEQYF,TGTGCCACCAGCAGAGATAAGGGATCCTACGAGCAGTACTTC
TRBD1,TRBV7-3,-,TRBJ2-1,CASSTDTGTGNNEQFF,TGTGCCAGCAGCACAGACACCGGGACAGGGAACAATGAGCAGTTCTTC
-,TRBV19,-,TRBJ1-4,CASSPAGANNEKLFF,TGTGCCAGTAGCCCGGCAGGGGCAAATAATGAAAAACTGTTTTTT
-,TRBV12-5,-,TRBJ2-2,CASGQDRNTGELFF,TGTGCTAGTGGCCAGGACAGAAACACCGGGGAGCTGTTTTTT
-,TRBV2,-,TRBJ1-1,CASSEVGAGTEAFF,TGTGCCAGCAGTGAAGTCGGGGCGGGCACTGAAGCTTTCTTT
-,TRBV7-3,-,TRBJ1-2,CASSSDPTNYGYTF,TGTGCCAGTTCGTCTGATCCAACGAACTATGGCTACACCTTC
TRBD2,TRBV5-1,-,TRBJ2-3,CASSRGPLAGGTDTQYF,TGCGCCAGCAGCAGGGGCCCACTAGCGGGGGGCACAGATACGCAGTATTTT
-,TRBV6-1,-,TRBJ1-1,CASSESFREFTEAFF,TGTGCCAGCAGTGAATCCTTCCGGGAGTTCACTGAAGCTTTCTTT
-,TRBV19,-,TRBJ2-1,CASRVGGPSYNEQFF,TGTGCCAGTAGGGTCGGGGGCCCTTCCTACAATGAGCAGTTCTTC
-,TRBV6-5,few,TRBJ2-7,CASSYDRMYEQYF,TGTGCCAGCAGTTATGACCGAATGTACGAGCAGTACTTC
-,TRBV27,-,TRBJ1-3,CASRRGRGSGNTIYF,TGTGCCAGCCGCAGAGGTAGGGGATCCGGAAACACCATATATTTT
TRBD2,TRBV10-3,-,TRBJ2-1,CAISEWASGGYNEQFF,TGTGCCATCAGTGAGTGGGCTAGCGGGGGCTACAATGAGCAGTTCTTC
-,TRBV2,-,TRBJ1-2,CASRGSSSGYTF,TGTGCCAGCAGAGGAAGCAGTTCTGGCTACACCTTC
TRBD1,TRBV12-3/TRBV12-4,-,TRBJ2-7,CASSTGGSYEQYF,TGTGCCAGCAGCACAGGGGGTTCCTACGAGCAGTACTTC
TRBD1,TRBV11-1,-,TRBJ1-1,CASSLLTGTNTEAFF,TGTGCCAGCAGCTTATTGACAGGGACGAACACTGAAGCTTTCTTT
TRBD1,TRBV19,-,TRBJ1-6,CASSPRDREYNSPLHF,TGTGCCAGTAGTCCCCGGGACAGGGAGTATAATTCACCCCTCCACTTT
-,TRBV19,-,TRBJ1-1,CASIRKRETFGEAFF,TGTGCCAGTATCCGGAAACGAGAAACTTTTGGTGAAGCTTTCTTT
-,TRBV13,-,TRBJ2-6,CASSLTTGSLTTGANVLTF,TGTGCCAGCAGCTTAACGACAGGCTCCTTGACGACTGGGGCCAACGTCCTGACTTTC
-,TRBV2,-,TRBJ1-1,CASSVFFSTEAFF,TGTGCCAGCAGTGTTTTCTTCTCCACCGAAGCTTTCTTT
TRBD2,TRBV6-4,-,TRBJ2-1,CASSIERGDAEQFF,TGTGCCAGCAGTATAGAGCGGGGGGATGCTGAGCAGTTCTTC
-,TRBV2,-,TRBJ1-1,CASSDFGAMNTEAFF,TGTGCCAGCAGCGATTTTGGGGCCATGAACACTGAAGCTTTCTTT
TRBD2,TRBV18,-,TRBJ2-3,CASSSSVTTSGFTDTQYF,TGTGCCAGCTCCTCCTCGGTAACCACTAGCGGATTCACAGATACGCAGTATTTT
-,TRBV28,-,TRBJ2-5,CASSLGLPRRAAYF,TGTGCCAGCAGTTTAGGACTCCCCCGCAGGGCCGCTTACTTC
-,TRBV13,-,TRBJ2-1,CASSLGPLGEQFF,TGTGCCAGCAGCTTAGGTCCCCTGGGTGAGCAGTTCTTC
-,TRBV10-3,-,TRBJ2-5,CAISGSFSGTAQETQYF,TGTGCCATCAGTGGAAGTTTCAGCGGGACAGCTCAAGAGACCCAGTACTTC
TRBD1,TRBV18,-,TRBJ2-7,CASSSDRGPQDEQYF,TGTGCCAGCTCATCAGACAGGGGGCCCCAGGACGAGCAGTACTTC
TRBD1,TRBV7-2,-,TRBJ1-4,CASSLGGTGIKKLFF,TGTGCCAGCAGCTTAGGGGGGACAGGGATAAAAAAACTGTTTTTT
-,TRBV3-1/TRBV3-2,-,TRBJ1-1,CASSRRNTEAFF,TGTGCCAGCAGCCGTCGGAACACTGAAGCTTTCTTT
TRBD1,TRBV5-5,-,TRBJ1-4,CASSFSSGTGHEKLFF,TGTGCCAGCAGCTTCTCTTCGGGGACAGGGCATGAAAAACTGTTTTTT
TRBD2,TRBV19,-,TRBJ2-7,CASSPSAGAFGEQYF,TGTGCCAGTAGTCCGTCAGCGGGAGCGTTTGGGGAGCAGTACTTC
-,TRBV20-1,-,TRBJ2-7,CSATVEYEQYF,TGCAGTGCTACTGTCGAATACGAGCAGTACTTC